The present T cell receptor beta chain was sequenced within a study of T cell changes during pregnancy in multiple sclerosis. TCRdb keeps only in-frame clones here, not all; method: immunoSEQ multiplex PCR. Of under 130,000 clones in the sample, roughly 90% were seen once. The CDR3 spans 16 residues. Germline CDR1 is SGHAT and CDR2 is FQNNGV. V shed 1 base and J shed 2 bases, with 14 bases lying between them. The clonotype was recovered from a female donor with multiple sclerosis, enrolled in a pregnancy study. The chain has TRBV11-2 and TRBJ1-2, with a tentative D call TRBD1 (5 bases). The source was peripheral blood, collected after pregnancy. CDR3 DNA sequence: TGTGCCAGCAGCTTAGGGGGGGGACGTAAGAACTATGGCTACACCTTC. Protein sequence: CASSLGGGRKNYGYTF.